This T cell receptor beta chain came from a study of neurological immune-mediated disorders (dated by TCRdb to about 2019). Study-wide context: Of the roughly 34 multiple sclerosis patients, around 31 had relapsing-remitting MS and 3 had secondary progressive MS. The approximately 110 TCR-beta libraries included longitudinal samples, technical triplicates and paired sorted CD4+ and CD8+ T-cell subsets alongside PBMC samples. The study compared peripheral blood TCR-beta repertoires of HTLV-I-associated myelopathy (HAM/TSP) patients, multiple sclerosis patients and healthy controls using UMI-based sequencing. The cohort comprised about 70 subjects: approximately 15 HAM/TSP patients, 35 or so multiple sclerosis patients and around 20 healthy controls. Overall study results and their limits: TCR clonal expansion was highest in HAM/TSP patients and lowest in MS patients, with MS patients falling below even healthy controls. Repertoires from 18 of 34 MS patients were grouped by phylogenetic analysis into a cluster of related CDR3 sequences, suggesting a possible repertoire-level signature. Across subjects, expanded clones never shared an identical CDR3 amino acid sequence, which suggests that the TCR-beta repertoires in every group were private. The MS cluster was not associated with any clinical or MRI features, and the authors stated that larger cohorts are needed.

Libraries from unsorted PBMCs were made from 2 million PBMCs kept in RNAlater at -80 degrees C until RNA extraction. The multiple sclerosis patients were enrolled in a US clinical protocol that used magnetic resonance imaging to evaluate disease progression. PBMCs were separated from peripheral blood using Ficoll-Hypaque density gradient centrifugation and then cryopreserved in liquid nitrogen. This clonotype was counted at least ten times. Its antigen specificity is not known. Base qualities were left out, and no much larger clone turns up one base away. To synthesize cDNA, template-switch 5'RACE was performed with a primer carrying a 10-nucleotide random unique molecular identifier so that each TCR transcript was tagged. Over 170 million TCR-beta sequences, covering 15-18 subjects, were produced in each sequencing run. The RNeasy kit was used for extraction of total RNA. The KAPA Real-time Library Amplification kit was used to amplify TCR-beta VDJ regions with primers targeting the TCR constant region and the 5'RACE anchor. Sample indexes and Illumina adaptors were added in a first PCR, and a second PCR then increased library yield. After Ampure bead purification, the TCR product of roughly 650 bp was size-selected on a 2% E-gel SizeSelection system. Before pooling, library quality was assessed on a Bioanalyzer, concentration was determined with Qubit, and library quantification was performed with the Kapa Library Quantification kit. Libraries were sequenced paired-end 2 x 150 bp on an Illumina HiSeq 2500. To increase sequence diversity, roughly 24-32% phiX was spiked into each library pool. The source study handled its data this way. Quality-filtered reads were processed with the UMI-based MiGEC pipeline, which removed over 75% of raw TCR sequences during error correction. IMGT germline references were used for aligning VDJ genes, and each clonotype was defined as a unique CDR3 amino acid sequence together with its V-J genes. Clonal expansion, Shannon diversity and CDR3 relatedness (CalcPairwiseDistances, ClusterSamples) were evaluated with VDJtools, and phylogenetic trees were built with CLCbio workbench. Expanded clones were defined as having at least 8 unique UMIs, based on coefficient-of-variation modelling across technical triplicates. TCRdb took the public reads, trimmed them with fastp at Q25, ran MiXCR for clone calling and kept in-frame beta chains. Rows merge per CDR3 protein into single entries with the most common DNA and genes. These V and J calls rely on TCRdb rather than the paper's analysis. For this sample there are 80,000 to 100,000 distinct CDR3 sequences; roughly 3.5% appear just once. The ten biggest clones cover around 2.7% of the sample.

The CDR3 has 12 amino acids, counting the end cysteine and phenylalanine. Solely the CDR3 DNA is kept, with 36 bases framed from the first base. In the germline V gene, CDR1 corresponds to MGHDK and CDR2 to SYGVNS. V loses 2 bases, J loses 7 bases, and the germline ends lie 7 bases apart. This sequence was found in a woman aged 45-65 years with multiple sclerosis. The specimen sequenced was PBMCs. Here the chain combines TRBV25-1 and TRBJ2-3, with the identity of the D gene unclear. The CDR3 amino acid sequence is: CASSESLHTQYF. The DNA is as follows: TGTGCCAGCAGTGAAAGTCTACATACGCAGTATTTT.